A single T cell receptor beta chain is shown here with its context. The J segment lost 0 bases and the V segment lost 5 bases, leaving 10 bases of the junction unmatched. Germline loops: CDR1 PRHDT, CDR2 FYEKMQ (reference sequence). The CDR3 covers 18 residues. In the source study's methods: Reference gene primer amplification in the assay estimated nucleated cell counts. This table comes from immunoSEQ multiplex PCR, and its TCRdb copy is limited to in-frame clones, with some not included. Clone size and the V and J calls come from that table; the DNA yielded D and trimming. Of some 120,000 clones listed, around 82% are singletons. This entry is derived from a study of blood T cell repertoires in COVID-19. At the level of the study: Samples representing acute and convalescent COVID-19 were sourced from the United States, Italy and Spain. PBMCs, B-cell-depleted T cells, or T cells provided the cDNA or gDNA that made up the material.

The sample taken for sequencing was peripheral blood. This rearrangement joins TRBV13 to TRBJ2-6; 7 bases fit TRBD1. The receptor was isolated from a human donor in a cohort sampled during active COVID-19. CDR3 loop: CASSPGTVFSSGANVLTF. Here the CDR3 DNA reads TGTGCCAGCAGCCCCGGGACAGTCTTCAGCTCTGGGGCCAACGTCCTGACTTTC.